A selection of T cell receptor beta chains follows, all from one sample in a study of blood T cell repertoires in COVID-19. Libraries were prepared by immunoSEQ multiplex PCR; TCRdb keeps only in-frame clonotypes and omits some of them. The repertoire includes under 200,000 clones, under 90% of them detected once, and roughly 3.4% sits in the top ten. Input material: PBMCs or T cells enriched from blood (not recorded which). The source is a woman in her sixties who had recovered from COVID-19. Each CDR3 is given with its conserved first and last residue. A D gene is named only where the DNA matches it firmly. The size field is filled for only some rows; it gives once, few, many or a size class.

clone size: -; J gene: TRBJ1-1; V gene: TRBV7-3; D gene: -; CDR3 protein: CASSLGETEAFF; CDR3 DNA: TGTGCCAGCAGCTTAGGGGAGACTGAAGCTTTCTTT
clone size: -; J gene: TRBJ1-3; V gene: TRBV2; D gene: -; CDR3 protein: CASSARVRGFGGNTIYF; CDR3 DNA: TGTGCCAGCAGCGCGAGAGTACGGGGGTTTGGCGGAAACACCATATATTTT
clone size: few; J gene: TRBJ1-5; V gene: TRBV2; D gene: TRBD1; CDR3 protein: CASVVNRGNQPQHF; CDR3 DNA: TGTGCCAGCGTTGTTAACAGGGGGAATCAGCCCCAGCATTTT
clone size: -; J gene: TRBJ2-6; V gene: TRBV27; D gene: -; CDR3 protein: CASRVTGLGGANVLTF; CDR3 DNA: TGTGCCAGCAGAGTAACAGGGCTGGGGGGGGCCAACGTCCTGACTTTC
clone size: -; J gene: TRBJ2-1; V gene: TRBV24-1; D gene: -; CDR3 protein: CATSGLDNEQFF; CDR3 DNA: TGTGCCACCAGTGGCCTAGACAATGAGCAGTTCTTC
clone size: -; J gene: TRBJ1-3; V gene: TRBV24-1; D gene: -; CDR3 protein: CATMRLGPAGNTIYF; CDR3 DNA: TGTGCCACCATGCGGCTTGGTCCGGCTGGAAACACCATATATTTT
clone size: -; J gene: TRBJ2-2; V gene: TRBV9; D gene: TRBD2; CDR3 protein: CASSVKLFSAGADGELFF; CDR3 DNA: TGTGCCAGCAGCGTAAAGCTATTCTCAGCGGGGGCGGACGGGGAGCTGTTTTTT
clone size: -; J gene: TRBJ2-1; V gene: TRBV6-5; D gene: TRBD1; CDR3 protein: CAVRGQGAGNEQFF; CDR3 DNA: TGTGCCGTCAGGGGACAGGGGGCGGGGAATGAGCAGTTCTTC
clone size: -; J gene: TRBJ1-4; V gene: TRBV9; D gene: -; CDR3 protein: CASSAAGGREKLFF; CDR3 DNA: TGTGCCAGCAGCGCGGCGGGGGGGCGAGAAAAACTGTTTTTT
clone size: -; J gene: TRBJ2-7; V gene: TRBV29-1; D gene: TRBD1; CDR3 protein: CSVEDNQTGRPGEQYF; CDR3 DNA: TGCAGCGTTGAAGACAACCAGACAGGGAGACCCGGGGAGCAGTACTTC
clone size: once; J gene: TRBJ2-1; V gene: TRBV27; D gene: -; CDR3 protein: CASSFVNEQFF; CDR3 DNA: TGTGCCAGCAGTTTCGTCAATGAGCAGTTCTTC
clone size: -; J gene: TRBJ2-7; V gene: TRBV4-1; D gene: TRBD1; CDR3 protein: CASSQPGTRLTGWHEQYF; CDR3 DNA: TGCGCCAGCAGCCAACCTGGGACACGACTGACAGGGTGGCACGAGCAGTACTTC
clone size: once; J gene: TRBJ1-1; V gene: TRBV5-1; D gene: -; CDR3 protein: CASSPQKGGGTEAFF; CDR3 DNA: TGCGCCAGCAGCCCCCAGAAAGGTGGGGGGACTGAAGCTTTCTTT
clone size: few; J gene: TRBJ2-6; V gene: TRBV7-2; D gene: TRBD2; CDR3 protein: CASGLAGGAGANVLTF; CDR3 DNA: TGTGCCAGCGGACTAGCGGGGGGGGCTGGGGCCAACGTCCTGACTTTC
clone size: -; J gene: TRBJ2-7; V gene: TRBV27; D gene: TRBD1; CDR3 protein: CASSPNDRGLYEQYF; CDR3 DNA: TGTGCCAGCAGTCCAAACGACAGGGGCCTCTACGAGCAGTACTTC
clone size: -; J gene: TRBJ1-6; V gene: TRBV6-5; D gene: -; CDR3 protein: CASMVSYSDSPLHF; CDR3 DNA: TGTGCCAGCATGGTCTCTTACTCTGATTCACCCCTCCACTTT
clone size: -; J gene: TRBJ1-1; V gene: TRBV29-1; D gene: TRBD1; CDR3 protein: CSARPGQHTEAFF; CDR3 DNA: TGCAGCGCCCGACCGGGACAGCACACTGAAGCTTTCTTT
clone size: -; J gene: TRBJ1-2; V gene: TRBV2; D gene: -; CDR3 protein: CANGTVNLYGYTF; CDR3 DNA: TGTGCCAACGGGACTGTCAATCTCTATGGCTACACCTTC
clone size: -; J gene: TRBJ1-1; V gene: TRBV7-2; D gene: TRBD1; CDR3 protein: CASSSNRGSEAFF; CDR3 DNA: TGTGCCAGCAGCTCAAACAGGGGGAGTGAAGCTTTCTTT
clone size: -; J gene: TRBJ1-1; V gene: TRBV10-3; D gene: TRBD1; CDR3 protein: CAISDWTGRTEAFF; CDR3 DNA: TGTGCCATCAGTGATTGGACAGGGAGGACTGAAGCTTTCTTT
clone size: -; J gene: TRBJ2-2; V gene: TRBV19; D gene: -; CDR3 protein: CASYRQGGNTGELFF; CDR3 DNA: TGTGCCAGTTATAGACAGGGAGGGAACACCGGGGAGCTGTTTTTT
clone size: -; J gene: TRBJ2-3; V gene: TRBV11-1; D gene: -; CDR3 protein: CASSLAYRDTQYF; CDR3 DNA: TGTGCCAGCAGCTTAGCGTACAGGGATACGCAGTATTTT
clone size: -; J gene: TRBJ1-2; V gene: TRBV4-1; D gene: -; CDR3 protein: CASSRQQGPYGYTF; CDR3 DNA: TGCGCCAGCAGCCGCCAGCAGGGTCCCTATGGCTACACCTTC
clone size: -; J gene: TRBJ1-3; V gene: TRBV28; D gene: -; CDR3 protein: CASSLEDPGIGNTIYF; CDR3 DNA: TGTGCCAGCAGTTTAGAGGACCCAGGGATTGGAAACACCATATATTTT
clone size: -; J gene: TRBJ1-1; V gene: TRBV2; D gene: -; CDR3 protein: CASRRQAGAFF; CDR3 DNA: TGTGCCAGCAGGAGACAGGCTGGTGCTTTCTTT
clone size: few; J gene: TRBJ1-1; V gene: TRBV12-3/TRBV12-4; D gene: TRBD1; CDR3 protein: CASSTGERTEAFF; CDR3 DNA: TGTGCCAGCAGTACAGGGGAACGCACTGAAGCTTTCTTT
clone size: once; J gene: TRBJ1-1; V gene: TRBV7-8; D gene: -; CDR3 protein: CASSLLAGKSTEAFF; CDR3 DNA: TGTGCCAGCAGCTTACTAGCCGGAAAAAGCACTGAAGCTTTCTTT
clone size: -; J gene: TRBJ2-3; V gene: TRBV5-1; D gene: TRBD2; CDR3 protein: CASSKSGGSGSESTQYF; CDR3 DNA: TGCGCCAGCAGCAAGAGCGGGGGCTCGGGATCCGAGAGTACGCAGTATTTT
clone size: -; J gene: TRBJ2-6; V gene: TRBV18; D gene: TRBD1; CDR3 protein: CASSPYGTDRPGANVLTF; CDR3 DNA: TGTGCCAGCTCACCATATGGGACAGATCGCCCTGGGGCCAACGTCCTGACTTTC
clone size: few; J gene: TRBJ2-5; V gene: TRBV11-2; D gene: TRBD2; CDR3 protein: CASSGEGLAGRRTQYF; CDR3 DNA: TGTGCCAGCAGCGGCGAGGGACTAGCGGGCCGAAGGACCCAGTACTTC
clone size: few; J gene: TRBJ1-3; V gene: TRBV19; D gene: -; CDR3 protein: CASSISSMGGNTIYF; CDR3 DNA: TGTGCCAGTAGTATCTCCTCGATGGGCGGAAACACCATATATTTT
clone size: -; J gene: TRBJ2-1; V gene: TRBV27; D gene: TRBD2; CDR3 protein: CASRVARAGGRNEQFF; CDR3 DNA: TGTGCCAGCAGAGTCGCGAGGGCGGGGGGGCGGAATGAGCAGTTCTTC
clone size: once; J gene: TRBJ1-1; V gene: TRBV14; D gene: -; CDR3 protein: CASSRAGEAFF; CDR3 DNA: TGTGCCAGCAGCCGGGCGGGAGAAGCTTTCTTT
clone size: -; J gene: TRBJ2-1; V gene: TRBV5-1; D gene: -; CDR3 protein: CASSLGVGGEQFF; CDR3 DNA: TGCGCCAGCAGCTTGGGCGTAGGAGGTGAGCAGTTCTTC
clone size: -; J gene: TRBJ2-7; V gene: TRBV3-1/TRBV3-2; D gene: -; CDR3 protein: CASRAQGRHYEQYF; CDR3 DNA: TGTGCCAGCAGAGCACAGGGACGCCACTACGAGCAGTACTTC
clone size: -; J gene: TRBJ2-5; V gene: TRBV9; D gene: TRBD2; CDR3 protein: CASSVGLAGGRRETQYF; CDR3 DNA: TGTGCCAGCAGCGTCGGACTAGCGGGGGGCCGTAGGGAGACCCAGTACTTC
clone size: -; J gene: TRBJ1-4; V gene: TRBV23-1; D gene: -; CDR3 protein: CASSQRPISEKLFF; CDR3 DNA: TGCGCCAGCAGTCAGCGGCCAATCTCTGAAAAACTGTTTTTT
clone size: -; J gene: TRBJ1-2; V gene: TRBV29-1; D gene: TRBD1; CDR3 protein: CSVEGTGDGYTF; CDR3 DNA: TGCAGCGTTGAAGGTACAGGGGATGGCTACACCTTC
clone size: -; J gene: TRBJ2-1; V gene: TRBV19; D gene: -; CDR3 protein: CASGDEQFF; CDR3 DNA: TGTGCCAGCGGGGATGAGCAGTTCTTC
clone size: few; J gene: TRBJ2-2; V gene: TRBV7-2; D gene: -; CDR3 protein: CASSFYNTGELFF; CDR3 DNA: TGTGCCAGCAGCTTCTACAACACCGGGGAGCTGTTTTTT
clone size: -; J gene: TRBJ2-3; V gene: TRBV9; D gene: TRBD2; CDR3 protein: CASSPWTSGGGDTQYF; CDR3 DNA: TGTGCCAGCAGCCCCTGGACTAGCGGGGGGGGAGATACGCAGTATTTT
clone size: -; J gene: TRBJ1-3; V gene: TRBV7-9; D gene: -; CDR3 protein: CASSLTSGNTIYF; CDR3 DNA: TGTGCCAGCAGCTTAACCAGTGGAAACACCATATATTTT
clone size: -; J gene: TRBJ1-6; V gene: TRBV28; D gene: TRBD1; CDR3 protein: CASTDRVSPLHF; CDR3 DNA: TGTGCCAGCACTGACAGGGTTTCACCCCTCCACTTT
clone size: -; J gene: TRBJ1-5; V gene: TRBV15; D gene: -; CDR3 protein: CATSSSRDIGSNQPQHF; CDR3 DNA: TGTGCCACCAGCAGTTCTCGGGACATCGGATCCAATCAGCCCCAGCATTTT
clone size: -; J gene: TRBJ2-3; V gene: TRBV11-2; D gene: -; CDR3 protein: CASSQGGGESTDTQYF; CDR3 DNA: TGTGCCAGCAGCCAGGGAGGGGGGGAGAGCACAGATACGCAGTATTTT
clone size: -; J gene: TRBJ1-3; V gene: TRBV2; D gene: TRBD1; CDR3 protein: CASSFRLTGSQGNTIYF; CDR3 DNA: TGTGCCAGCAGTTTCCGGTTGACAGGGTCGCAAGGAAACACCATATATTTT
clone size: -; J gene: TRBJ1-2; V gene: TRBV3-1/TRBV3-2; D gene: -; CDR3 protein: CASSQGGHIGYTF; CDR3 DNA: TGTGCCAGCAGCCAAGGTGGACATATTGGCTACACCTTC
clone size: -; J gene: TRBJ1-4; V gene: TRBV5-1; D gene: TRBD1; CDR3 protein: CASIRGHGKLFF; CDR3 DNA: TGCGCCAGCATCAGGGGGCATGGAAAACTGTTTTTT
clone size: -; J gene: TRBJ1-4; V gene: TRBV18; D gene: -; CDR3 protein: CASSPGGKSGSNEKLFF; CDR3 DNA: TGTGCCAGCTCACCGGGAGGGAAATCGGGCTCTAATGAAAAACTGTTTTTT
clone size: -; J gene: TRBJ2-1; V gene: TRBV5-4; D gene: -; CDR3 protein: CASMEGGSYNEQFF; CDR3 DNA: TGTGCCAGCATGGAGGGTGGATCCTACAATGAGCAGTTCTTC
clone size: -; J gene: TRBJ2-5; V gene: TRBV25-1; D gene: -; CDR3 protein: CASARGYQETQYF; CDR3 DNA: TGTGCCAGCGCTAGGGGGTACCAAGAGACCCAGTACTTC
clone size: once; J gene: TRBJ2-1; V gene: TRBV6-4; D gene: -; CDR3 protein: CASSLKGDHEQFF; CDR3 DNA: TGTGCCAGCTCATTAAAAGGGGATCATGAGCAGTTCTTC
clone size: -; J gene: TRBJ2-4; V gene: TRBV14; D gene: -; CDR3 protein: CASSQDHSRKNIQYF; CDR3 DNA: TGTGCCAGCAGCCAAGATCACTCCCGAAAAAACATTCAGTACTTC
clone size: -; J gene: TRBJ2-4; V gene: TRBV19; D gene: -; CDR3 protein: CASSDRAKNIQYF; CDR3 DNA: TGTGCCAGTAGCGACAGAGCCAAAAACATTCAGTACTTC
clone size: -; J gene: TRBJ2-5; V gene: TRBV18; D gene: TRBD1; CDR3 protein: CASSPLNGERGLQETQYF; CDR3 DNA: TGTGCCAGCTCACCCCTGAACGGAGAAAGGGGGCTTCAAGAGACCCAGTACTTC
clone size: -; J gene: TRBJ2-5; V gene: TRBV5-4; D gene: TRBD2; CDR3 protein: CASRTSGGAVETQYF; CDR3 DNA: TGTGCCAGCAGGACGAGCGGGGGGGCCGTGGAGACCCAGTACTTC
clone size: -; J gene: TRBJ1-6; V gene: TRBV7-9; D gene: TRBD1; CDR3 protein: CASSLGTGVASPLHF; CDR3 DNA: TGTGCCAGCAGCTTAGGGACAGGGGTGGCTTCACCCCTCCACTTT
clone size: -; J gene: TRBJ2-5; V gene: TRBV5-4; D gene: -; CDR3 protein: CASSLEPGPQETQYF; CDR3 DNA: TGTGCCAGCAGCTTGGAGCCAGGTCCTCAAGAGACCCAGTACTTC
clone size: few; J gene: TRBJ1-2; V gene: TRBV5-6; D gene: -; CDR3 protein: CASSLFGAGGYTF; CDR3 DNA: TGTGCCAGCAGCTTGTTTGGGGCCGGTGGCTACACCTTC